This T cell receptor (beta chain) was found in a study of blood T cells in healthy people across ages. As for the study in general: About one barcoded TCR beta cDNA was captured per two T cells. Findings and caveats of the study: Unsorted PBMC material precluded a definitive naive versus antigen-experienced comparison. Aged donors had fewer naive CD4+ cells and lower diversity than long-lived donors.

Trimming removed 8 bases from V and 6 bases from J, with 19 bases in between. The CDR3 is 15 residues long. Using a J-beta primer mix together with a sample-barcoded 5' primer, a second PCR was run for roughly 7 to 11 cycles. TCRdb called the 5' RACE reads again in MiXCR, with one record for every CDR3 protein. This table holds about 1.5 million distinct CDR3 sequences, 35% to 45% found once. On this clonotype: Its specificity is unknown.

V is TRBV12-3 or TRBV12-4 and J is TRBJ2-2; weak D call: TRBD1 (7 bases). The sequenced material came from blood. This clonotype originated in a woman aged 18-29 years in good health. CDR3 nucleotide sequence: TGTGCCAGCGGGGGCAGGGGGGTGCTCGCCGGGGAGCTGTTTTTT. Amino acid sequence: CASGGRGVLAGELFF.